This TCR beta chain was obtained from a study of blood T cell repertoires in COVID-19. At the level of the study: PBMCs, B-cell-depleted T cells, or T cells provided the cDNA or gDNA that made up the material.

The CDR3 is 13 amino acids. Germline-derived CDR1 and CDR2 are LNHDA and SQIVND (reference sequence). The germline V and J ends were trimmed by 5 bases and 2 bases, with 8 bases remaining between them. Per the original data handling: Estimated nucleated cell counts came from reference gene primer amplification. Some clones are missing from TCRdb's copy, which holds only in-frame ones; the method was immunoSEQ multiplex PCR. The V and J calls and clone size are taken from that table; D and trimming were inferred from the DNA. The sample records 200,000 to 300,000 clones, roughly 84% being singletons. Input material: peripheral blood. This TCR derives from a human donor in a cohort sampled during active COVID-19. This chain connects TRBV19 to TRBJ2-3, with D unclear. The CDR3 DNA is TGTGCCAGTAGTTTAGTAATCACAGATACGCAGTATTTT. Encoded protein: CASSLVITDTQYF.